These 21 T cell receptor beta chains were all obtained from the same sample, sequenced in a study of cytomegalovirus exposure and HLA in healthy donors listed by TCRdb under 2017. Receptors were amplified or captured by the immunoSEQ multiplex PCR assay. A mixture of 60 forward primers for TCR Vbeta segments and 13 reverse primers for TCR Jbeta segments was used in the multiplex PCR. Drawn from immuneACCESS, this table holds only the in-frame rearrangements with V and J called that TCRdb kept. Clones are partly lost; checked studies trace under half to an unresolved V gene and leave the rest unexplained. This sample's table contains about 150,000 clones. About 1.7% of the sample belongs to the ten largest clones. Specimen: PBMCs. The receptors were gathered from a woman aged 50 to 65 in good health and CMV-seronegative.

This chain links TRBV30 with TRBJ2-1; the match to TRBD2 covers 13 bases. The germline CDR1 and CDR2 sequences are GTSNPN and SVGIG (reference sequence). The V segment lost 2 bases and the J segment 9 bases; nucleotides outside the gene matches: 4. This CDR3 has 14 amino acids. The CDR3 sequence is CAWSRGLAGLEQFF. CDR3 nucleotide sequence: TGTGCCTGGAGTAGGGGACTAGCGGGGCTTGAGCAGTTCTTC.

V and J are TRBV14 and TRBJ1-1; unclear D gene. Trimming left V 3 bases short and J 0 bases short, with 5 bases between. Germline V gives CDR1 SGHDN, CDR2 FVKESK. The CDR3 is 13 amino acids. The CDR3: CASSQDLNTEAFF. The DNA of the CDR3 is TGTGCCAGCAGCCAGGACTTGAACACTGAAGCTTTCTTT.

This sequence joins TRBV9 and TRBJ2-5, with D unclear. Germline CDR1 SGDLS, CDR2 YYNGEE. The CDR3 runs 14 residues. The V end lost 2 bases, the J end lost 5 bases, and 13 bases lay between the germline ends. CDR3 protein: CASSVPKRFETQYF. For the CDR3, the DNA is TGTGCCAGCAGCGTGCCCAAGAGGTTTGAGACCCAGTACTTC.

The chain employs TRBV28 and TRBJ2-7, with TRBD1 matching 8 bases. Looked up from germline, CDR1 is MDHEN and CDR2 is SYDVKM. The CDR3 spans 16 residues. Trimming at V came to 5 bases and at J to 5 bases, leaving 14 bases not matched to a gene. DNA for the CDR3: TGTGCCAGCAGTCCCGCCCCCGGGACAGGAGACGACGAGCAGTACTTC. This sequence encodes CASSPAPGTGDDEQYF.

The CDR3 DNA reads as TGTGCCAGCCGACAGGGAGGAAGGTTGGACGAGCAGTACTTC. This sequence encodes CASRQGGRLDEQYF. The rearrangement joins TRBV28 to TRBJ2-7, with TRBD1 as a possible D gene (7 bases). Trimming removed 8 bases from V and 5 bases from J, with 19 bases in between. The germline V gene encodes CDR1 MDHEN and CDR2 SYDVKM. The CDR3 runs 14 residues.

The genes are TRBV5-1 and TRBJ1-1; TRBD1 aligns across 8 bases. Germline values: CDR1 SGHRS, CDR2 YFSETQ. The ends lost 0 bases at V and 1 base at J; junction bases unmatched: 5. CDR3 size: 16 residues. The DNA of the CDR3 is TGCGCCAGCAGCTTGGAGCTCGGGACAGGGAACACTGAAGCTTTCTTT. This gives the protein CASSLELGTGNTEAFF.

This chain connects TRBV9 to TRBJ2-1; 8 nucleotides line up with TRBD1. V was pared by 0 bases and J by 5 bases, with 13 bases of the junction left unmatched. This CDR3 comprises 18 residues. Germline values: CDR1 SGDLS, CDR2 YYNGEE. This CDR3 is CASSVGAGGPGFDNEQFF. Written as DNA, the CDR3 is TGTGCCAGCAGCGTAGGGGCAGGGGGCCCCGGGTTCGACAATGAGCAGTTCTTC.

This chain connects TRBV4-1 to TRBJ1-2; TRBD1 is a possible D gene (5 bases). CDR1 and CDR2 from the germline V gene are MGHRA and YSYEKL. The CDR3 covers 13 residues. V was cut by 6 bases and J by 3 bases, with 11 bases left in between. The CDR3 DNA reads TGCGCCAGCAGAGGGTGGGGGGACTATGGCTACACCTTC. Translation: CASRGWGDYGYTF.

The V call is TRBV25-1, the J call TRBJ2-3; D gene uncertain. V shed 3 bases and J shed 6 bases, with 10 bases lying between them. Germline CDR1 and CDR2: MGHDK and SYGVNS. The CDR3 runs 13 residues. CDR3 DNA: TGTGCCAGCAGTGACAGGCGTCGGGATACGCAGTATTTT. As protein: CASSDRRRDTQYF.

The DNA of the CDR3 is TGTGCCACCACGACTAGCGGGCCCTACTACAATGAGCAGTTCTTC. Its protein product is CATTTSGPYYNEQFF. The rearrangement links TRBV19 to TRBJ2-1; 10 bases map to TRBD2. Germline trimming cut 10 bases from V and 3 bases from J; bases unmatched to any gene: 9. The CDR3 is 15 amino acids. Germline V lookup: CDR1 LNHDA, CDR2 SQIVND (reference sequence).

This sequence joins TRBV5-4 and TRBJ1-4; 7 positions match TRBD1. After removal of 4 bases from V and 7 bases from J, the junction contained 7 bases not matched to a gene. The CDR3 consists of 14 residues. Germline V gene data show CDR1 as SGHNT and CDR2 as YYREEE (reference sequence). CDR3 in amino acids: CASSPQGGVEKLFF. CDR3 coding DNA: TGTGCCAGCAGCCCCCAGGGGGGTGTTGAAAAACTGTTTTTT. Based on the CDR3 plus reference TRBV5-4 and TRBJ1-4, the full variable domain is ETGVTQSPTHLIKTRGQQVTLRCSSQSGHNTVSWYQQALGQGPQFIFQYYREEENGRGNFPPRFSGLQFPNYSSELNVNALELDDSALYLCASSPQGGVEKLFFGSGTQLSVL.

J is TRBJ2-7 and V is TRBV30; a possible D gene is TRBD1 (6 bases). V was pared by 3 bases and J by 3 bases, with 9 bases between. Germline lookup yields CDR1 GTSNPN and CDR2 SVGIG (reference sequence). CDR3 length: 12 residues. CDR3 protein: CAWSKDSYEQYF. CDR3 bases: TGTGCCTGGAGCAAGGACAGCTACGAGCAGTACTTC.

The chain couples TRBV30 to TRBJ2-2, with 7 nucleotides matching TRBD2. V gave up 5 bases and J gave up 0 bases; unmatched junction bases: 9. The germline gives CDR1 GTSNPN, CDR2 SVGIG (reference sequence). The CDR3 covers 16 residues. The CDR3 bases are TGTGCCTGGGACCCTATCGGGAGGTCGAACACCGGGGAGCTGTTTTTT. It yields the protein CAWDPIGRSNTGELFF. The whole variable domain, remainder taken from reference TRBV30 and TRBJ2-2, is SQTIHQWPATLVQPVGSPLSLECTVEGTSNPNLYWYRQAAGRGLQLLFYSVGIGQISSEVPQNLSASRPQDRQFILSSKKLLLSDSGFYLCAWDPIGRSNTGELFFGEGSRLTVL.

The gene calls are TRBV6-4 and TRBJ2-7, with D possibly matching TRBD2 (5 bases). Germline-derived CDR1 and CDR2 are MRHNA and SNTAGT. V was trimmed by 6 bases and J by 3 bases, leaving 15 bases between them. The CDR3 contains 14 residues. For the CDR3, the DNA is TGTGCCAGCAGAAGATCCGGAGGTGGCTACGAGCAGTACTTC. This sequence encodes CASRRSGGGYEQYF.

This sequence joins TRBV30 and TRBJ1-4; D is unresolved. The CDR3 totals 13 residues. The germline V gene encodes CDR1 GTSNPN and CDR2 SVGIG (reference sequence). V was shortened by 1 base and J by 10 bases, with 13 bases between the two germline ends. The CDR3 loop is CAWSDAGRGKLFF. CDR3 coding DNA: TGTGCCTGGAGTGACGCAGGACGGGGAAAACTGTTTTTT.

The genes are TRBV30 and TRBJ1-2; TRBD1 might be the D (6 bases). The length of the CDR3 is 13 residues. V was cut by 4 bases and J by 6 bases, with 15 bases left in between. CDR1 is GTSNPN and CDR2 is SVGIG in the germline V gene (reference sequence). CDR3 nucleotides: TGTGCCTGGACCTTAGGGGGAGAGGATGGCTACACCTTC. It is translated as CAWTLGGEDGYTF.

The J gene is TRBJ1-1, the V gene TRBV6-5; 10 nucleotides match TRBD1. From germline, CDR1 is MNHEY and CDR2 SVGAGI. Trimming removed 2 bases from V and 5 bases from J; junction bases left unmatched: 5. The CDR3 extends over 15 amino acids. In DNA form, the CDR3 reads TGTGCCAGCAGTTACCAGGGACAGGGGAGAACTGAAGCTTTCTTT. Its translation is CASSYQGQGRTEAFF.

The chain couples TRBV2 to TRBJ2-5, with 12 bases lining up with TRBD2. Germline V gives CDR1 SNHLY, CDR2 FYNNEI. V gave up 5 bases and J gave up 7 bases; unmatched junction bases: 29. The CDR3 has 22 amino acids. The CDR3, as DNA: TGTGCCAGCAGTACCTACATAAACCAATTACTAGCGGGGGGACACCTTAGGGGGACCCAGTACTTC. Protein product: CASSTYINQLLAGGHLRGTQYF.

The chain uses TRBV6-6 and TRBJ1-2; 7 bases align to TRBD1. Trimming removed 4 bases from V and 8 bases from J; junction bases left unmatched: 7. The CDR3 extends over 13 amino acids. The germline gives CDR1 MNHNY, CDR2 SVGAGI (reference sequence). CDR3 DNA: TGTGCCAGCAGTTCCGGGACAGAGACGGGCTACACCTTC. It is translated as CASSSGTETGYTF.

The chain is built from TRBV11-1 and TRBJ2-7; the match to TRBD1 covers 8 bases. Germline V gives CDR1 SGHAT, CDR2 FQDESV (reference sequence). The CDR3 runs to 16 residues. V dropped 5 bases and J dropped 7; count of bases not matched to a gene: 16. CDR3 amino acids: CASSPIQGGQGGEQYF. In DNA form, the CDR3 reads TGTGCCAGCAGCCCAATCCAGGGAGGACAGGGTGGAGAGCAGTACTTC. Full variable domain (missing parts from reference TRBV11-1 and TRBJ2-7): EAEVAQSPRYKITEKSQAVAFWCDPISGHATLYWYRQILGQGPELLVQFQDESVVDDSQLPKDRFSAERLKGVDSTLKIQPAELGDSAMYLCASSPIQGGQGGEQYFGPGTRLTVT.

The J gene is TRBJ1-1, the V gene TRBV11-2; 7 bases are a match to TRBD1. The CDR3 is 14 amino acids. V shed 2 bases, J shed 3 bases, and the junction held 3 bases outside the gene matches. Germline V lookup: CDR1 SGHAT, CDR2 FQNNGV. The CDR3 DNA follows: TGTGCCAGCAGCTTAATCCAGGGGGACACTGAAGCTTTCTTT. Translating gives CASSLIQGDTEAFF.